The rows below give T cell receptor beta chains drawn from one sample of a study of identical twins. TCRdb processed the 5' RACE reads anew with MiXCR; each CDR3 protein has one entry. In the table there are 200,000 to 250,000 distinct CDR3 sequences, 7.5% of which are singletons. The same data also contributed to another study, on yellow fever vaccine responses in identical twins.

Material for sequencing was memory (CD45RO+) T cells sorted from blood. Receptors originate from a woman younger than 30 in good health. CDR3s include the opening cysteine and the closing phenylalanine or tryptophan. A D gene is named only where the DNA matches it firmly. Expanded clones are given a class, and other clones once, few, many or no size at all.

v_call	j_call	clone_size	d_call	cdr3_nt	cdr3_aa
TRBV12-3/TRBV12-4	TRBJ2-5	many	TRBD2	TGTGCCAGCAGTCCCCAACTAGCGGGGGTAGAGACCCAGTACTTC	CASSPQLAGVETQYF
TRBV9	TRBJ2-5	few	.	TGTGCCAGCAGCGTAGGACAGTCCCAAGAGACCCAGTACTTC	CASSVGQSQETQYF
TRBV6-1	TRBJ2-5	few	TRBD2	TGTGCCAGCACCAAAACGTTCGGGCAGGGAGGGCAGACCCAGTACTTC	CASTKTFGQGGQTQYF
TRBV12-3/TRBV12-4	TRBJ2-2	many	TRBD1	TGTGCCAGCAGTTTCTGGCAGGGGGCTGGCACCGGGGAGCTGTTTTTT	CASSFWQGAGTGELFF
TRBV27	TRBJ2-5	.	.	TGTGCCAGCAGCCCAGAATGGGCACAAGAGACCCAGTACTTC	CASSPEWAQETQYF
TRBV11-2	TRBJ2-1	.	.	TGTGCCAGCAGCGGGCAGCGGACAGTCTACAATGAGCAGTTCTTC	CASSGQRTVYNEQFF
TRBV18	TRBJ2-7	many	TRBD1	TGTGCCAGCACACATGGGACAGAGCCCTACGAGCAGTACTTC	CASTHGTEPYEQYF
TRBV28	TRBJ2-1	.	.	TGTGCCAGCAGTCCAGACAGGGAGGGACGGAATGAGCAGTTCTTC	CASSPDREGRNEQFF
TRBV6-2/TRBV6-3	TRBJ2-1	few	TRBD2	TGTGCCAGCAGAACCCTTGGGGGGACTAGCGGGAGGGAACGTGAGCAGTTCTTC	CASRTLGGTSGREREQFF
TRBV29-1	TRBJ1-4	few	.	TGCAGCGTTGGTAGGCCAGGGCCTAATGAAAAACTGTTTTTT	CSVGRPGPNEKLFF
TRBV20-1	TRBJ1-5	.	.	TGCAGTGCCCTACCTGGCAATCAGCCCCAGCATTTT	CSALPGNQPQHF
TRBV7-2	TRBJ2-7	many	TRBD2	TGTGCCAGCAGCTTAGCGGCGACTAGCGGGAGAGGGGTAGGAGTCTACGAGCAGTACTTC	CASSLAATSGRGVGVYEQYF
TRBV7-2	TRBJ2-5	.	.	TGTGCCAGCAGCTTAGCCCCCGGGAGAGGCCAAGAGACCCAGTACTTC	CASSLAPGRGQETQYF
TRBV9	TRBJ2-1	many	.	TGTGCCAGCAGCGTCCGGGACGACAATGAGCAGTTCTTC	CASSVRDDNEQFF
TRBV5-1	TRBJ2-3	many	.	TGCGCCAGCAGCTTGGACCCGGACCAAACGTATTTT	CASSLDPDQTYF
TRBV6-2/TRBV6-3	TRBJ2-3	few	.	TGTGCCAGCAGTTACTCGGCCTCTGACACAGATACGCAGTATTTT	CASSYSASDTDTQYF
TRBV15	TRBJ2-1	few	TRBD1	TGTGCCACCAGCAGAGAGGGGACAGGTGGACATGAGCAGTTCTTC	CATSREGTGGHEQFF
TRBV5-1	TRBJ2-7	many	TRBD1	TGCGCCAGCAGCTTGGGTCCGGGACAGGGATTATACGAGCAGTACTTC	CASSLGPGQGLYEQYF
TRBV20-1	TRBJ1-5	many	.	TGCAGTGCTAGACACGTGGACTCGGAGCCCCAGCATTTT	CSARHVDSEPQHF
TRBV25-1	TRBJ2-4	many	.	TGTGCCAGCTCCCCGGGGGACGGAGGGGGGTACATTCAGTACTTC	CASSPGDGGGYIQYF
TRBV5-5	TRBJ2-3	.	.	TGTGCCAGCAGCGAAAGATGGGGCACAGATACGCAGTATTTT	CASSERWGTDTQYF
TRBV28	TRBJ2-1	many	TRBD2	TGTGCCAGCAGTCTCAGGGGGACTAGCGGTAACAATGAGCAGTTCTTC	CASSLRGTSGNNEQFF
TRBV2	TRBJ2-2	.	TRBD1	TGTGCCAGCAGTCTTCCGGGACAGGGGGCGAGCGGGGAGCTGTTTTTT	CASSLPGQGASGELFF
TRBV19	TRBJ2-7	.	.	TGTGCCAGTAGCAACATAGGAGGGTCCTACGAGCAGTACTTC	CASSNIGGSYEQYF
TRBV5-1	TRBJ2-5	.	TRBD2	TGCGCCAGCAATCCGCGGGAGGGCCAAGTGGGAGAGACCCAGTACTTC	CASNPREGQVGETQYF
TRBV18	TRBJ2-7	.	.	TGTGCCAGCTCACCAAACCTGGGGAGCAACGAGCAGTACTTC	CASSPNLGSNEQYF
TRBV5-1	TRBJ2-1	many	.	TGCGCCAGCAGCGCAGATTTTGCGGGTGAGCAGTTCTTC	CASSADFAGEQFF
TRBV3-1	TRBJ2-5	.	TRBD2	TGTGCCAGCAGCCAGGAAACCGGACTAGTGATGGTCCAAGAGACCCAGTACTTC	CASSQETGLVMVQETQYF
TRBV7-2	TRBJ2-1	few	.	TGTGCCAGCAGGTCCAGCGTTACCTACAATGAGCAGTTCTTC	CASRSSVTYNEQFF
TRBV5-1	TRBJ1-5	few	TRBD1	TGCGCCAGCAGCGAACAGGGGTCAAATCAGCCCCAGCATTTT	CASSEQGSNQPQHF
TRBV6-2/TRBV6-3	TRBJ2-7	few	TRBD1	TGTGCCAGCAGAACCGCCGGGACAGGGTCCTACGAGCAGTACTTC	CASRTAGTGSYEQYF
TRBV28	TRBJ2-5	many	TRBD2	TGTGCCAGCAGTTCCCAAATCGGGACTAGCGGGGGGCAAGAGACCCAGTACTTC	CASSSQIGTSGGQETQYF
TRBV29-1	TRBJ2-1	many	TRBD1	TGCAGCGTTGAAGCTCCCGACAGGGTAGCCGAGCAGTTCTTC	CSVEAPDRVAEQFF
TRBV10-3	TRBJ2-2	many	.	TGTGCCATCAGTGGGACGCATAGGACCGGGGAGCTGTTTTTT	CAISGTHRTGELFF
TRBV29-1	TRBJ2-2	many	TRBD2	TGCAGCGTTGGACTAGCGGGAGGGGGCGGGGAGCTGTTTTTT	CSVGLAGGGGELFF
TRBV6-4	TRBJ1-5	.	TRBD1	TGTGCCAGGGGCCGAGGGGGCAGGCAGCCCCAGCATTTT	CARGRGGRQPQHF
TRBV4-3	TRBJ2-3	.	.	TGCGCCAGCAGCCAAGATTCCCCAGGTCTTGGGGATACGCAGTATTTT	CASSQDSPGLGDTQYF
TRBV20-1	TRBJ2-1	few	.	TGCAGTGCTAGGTCCTTTAGACCCGTTGTAGGTGAGCAGTTCTTC	CSARSFRPVVGEQFF
TRBV4-1	TRBJ2-2	few	TRBD1	TGCGCCAGCAGCCAAGTCGGGACTTTGGACAGGGCCTCCTGGGGGAACACCGGGGAGCTGTTTTTT	CASSQVGTLDRASWGNTGELFF
TRBV7-2	TRBJ1-5	many	.	TGTGCCAGCAGCTTAGCATCGGACCGGAGTTATCAGCCCCAGCATTTT	CASSLASDRSYQPQHF
TRBV2	TRBJ1-6	.	.	TGTGCCGGAAGACAGGAACTTAATTCACCCCTCCACTTT	CAGRQELNSPLHF
TRBV7-2	TRBJ1-4	.	TRBD1	TGTGCCAGCAGCTTAGTAGACAGGGGAACAACTAATGAAAAACTGTTTTTT	CASSLVDRGTTNEKLFF
TRBV24-1	TRBJ2-7	.	.	TGTGCCACCAGTCGTATAGGGGCGATGGACGAGCAGTACTTC	CATSRIGAMDEQYF
TRBV6-2/TRBV6-3	TRBJ2-5	.	TRBD1	TGTGCCAGCAGTTACTTGGCCGGGACAGGACAAGAGACCCAGTACTTC	CASSYLAGTGQETQYF